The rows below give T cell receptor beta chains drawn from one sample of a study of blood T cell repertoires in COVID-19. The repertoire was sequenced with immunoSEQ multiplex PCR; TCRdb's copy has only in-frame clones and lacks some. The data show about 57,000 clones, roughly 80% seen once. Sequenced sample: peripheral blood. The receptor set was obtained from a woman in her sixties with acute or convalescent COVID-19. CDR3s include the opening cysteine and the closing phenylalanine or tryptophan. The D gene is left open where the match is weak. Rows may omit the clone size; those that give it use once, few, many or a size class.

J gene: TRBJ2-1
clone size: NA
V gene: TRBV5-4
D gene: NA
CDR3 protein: CASSAVGDNEQFF
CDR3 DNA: TGTGCCAGCAGCGCGGTAGGGGACAATGAGCAGTTCTTC

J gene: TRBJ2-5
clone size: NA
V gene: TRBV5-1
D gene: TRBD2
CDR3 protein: CASSLGLAGFQETQYF
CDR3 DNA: TGCGCCAGCAGCTTGGGACTAGCGGGGTTCCAAGAGACCCAGTACTTC

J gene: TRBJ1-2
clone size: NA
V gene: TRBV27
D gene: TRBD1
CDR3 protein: CASSKQGAINGYTF
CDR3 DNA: TGTGCCAGCAGCAAACAGGGGGCGATTAATGGCTACACCTTC

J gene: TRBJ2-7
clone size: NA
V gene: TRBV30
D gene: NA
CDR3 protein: CAWRGTGRYEQYF
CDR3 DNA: TGTGCCTGGAGGGGCACAGGGCGATACGAGCAGTACTTC

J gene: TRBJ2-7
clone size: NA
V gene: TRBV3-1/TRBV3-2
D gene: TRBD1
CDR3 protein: CASSAAGTGGNHEQYF
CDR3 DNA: TGTGCCAGCAGCGCGGCTGGGACAGGGGGAAACCACGAGCAGTACTTC

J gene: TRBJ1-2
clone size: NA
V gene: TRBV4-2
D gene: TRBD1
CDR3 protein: CASSQEEGDRKIDGYTF
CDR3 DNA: TGTGCCAGCAGCCAAGAGGAGGGGGACAGAAAGATCGATGGCTACACCTTC

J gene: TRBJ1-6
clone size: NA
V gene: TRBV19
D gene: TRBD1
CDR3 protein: CASGQGFRSYNSPLHF
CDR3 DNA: TGTGCCAGCGGACAGGGGTTTCGCTCCTATAATTCACCCCTCCACTTT

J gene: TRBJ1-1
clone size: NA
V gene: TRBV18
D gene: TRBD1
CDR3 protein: CASSPIPGQGPTNTEAFF
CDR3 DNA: TGTGCCAGCTCACCGATCCCGGGACAGGGGCCGACGAACACTGAAGCTTTCTTT

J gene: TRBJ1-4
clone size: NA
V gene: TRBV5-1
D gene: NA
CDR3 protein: CASSLGGLDEKLFF
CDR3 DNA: TGCGCCAGCAGCTTGGGGGGGCTGGATGAAAAACTGTTTTTT

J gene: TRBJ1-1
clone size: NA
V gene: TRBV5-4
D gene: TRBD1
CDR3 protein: CASRIPGTGNTEAFF
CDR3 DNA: TGTGCCAGCAGAATTCCCGGGACAGGGAACACTGAAGCTTTCTTT

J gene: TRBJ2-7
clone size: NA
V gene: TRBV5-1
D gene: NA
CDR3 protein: CASSLAPQGDYEQYF
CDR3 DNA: TGCGCCAGCAGCTTGGCCCCACAGGGAGACTACGAGCAGTACTTC

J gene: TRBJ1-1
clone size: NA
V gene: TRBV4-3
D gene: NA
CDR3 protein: CASSQQGGGVHTEAFF
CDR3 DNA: TGCGCCAGCAGCCAGCAGGGAGGTGGTGTGCACACTGAAGCTTTCTTT

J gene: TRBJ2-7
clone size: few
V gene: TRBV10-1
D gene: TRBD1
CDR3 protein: CASSERSGGVHEQYF
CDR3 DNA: TGCGCCAGCAGTGAGAGGTCAGGGGGCGTCCACGAGCAGTACTTC

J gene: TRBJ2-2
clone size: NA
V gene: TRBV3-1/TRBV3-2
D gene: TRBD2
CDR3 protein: CASSQGTSAGELFF
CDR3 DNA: TGTGCCAGCAGCCAAGGCACTAGCGCCGGGGAGCTGTTTTTT

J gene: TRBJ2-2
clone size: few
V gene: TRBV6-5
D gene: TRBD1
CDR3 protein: CATEVGQVNTGELFF
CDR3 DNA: TGTGCCACCGAAGTAGGACAGGTCAACACCGGGGAGCTGTTTTTT

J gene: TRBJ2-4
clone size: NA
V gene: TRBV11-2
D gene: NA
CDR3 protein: CASSSFGVAKNIQYF
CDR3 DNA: TGTGCCAGCAGTTCGTTCGGGGTAGCCAAAAACATTCAGTACTTC

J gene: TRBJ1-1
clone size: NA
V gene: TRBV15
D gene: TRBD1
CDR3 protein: CATSTPGGTEAFF
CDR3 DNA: TGTGCCACCAGCACCCCAGGGGGCACTGAAGCTTTCTTT

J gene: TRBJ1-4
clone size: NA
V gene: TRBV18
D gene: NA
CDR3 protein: CASSPVRGEEKLFF
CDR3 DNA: TGTGCCAGCTCACCAGTCAGGGGAGAGGAAAAACTGTTTTTT

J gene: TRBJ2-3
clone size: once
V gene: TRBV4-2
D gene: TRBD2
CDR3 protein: CASSQDGAGGTDTQYF
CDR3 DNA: TGTGCCAGCAGCCAAGATGGAGCGGGGGGGACAGATACGCAGTATTTT

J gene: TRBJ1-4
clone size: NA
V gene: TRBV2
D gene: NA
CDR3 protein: CACRRTSNEKLFF
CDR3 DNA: TGTGCCTGTAGACGGACATCTAATGAAAAACTGTTTTTT

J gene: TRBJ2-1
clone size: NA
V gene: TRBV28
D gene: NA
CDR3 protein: CASSPETGRGFF
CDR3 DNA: TGTGCCAGCAGTCCTGAAACCGGTCGGGGGTTCTTC

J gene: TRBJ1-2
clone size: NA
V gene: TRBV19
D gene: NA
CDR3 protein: CASSIRAGGYTF
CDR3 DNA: TGTGCCAGTAGTATCCGGGCGGGTGGCTACACCTTC

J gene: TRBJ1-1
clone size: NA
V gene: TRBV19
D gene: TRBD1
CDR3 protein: CASTRQGIVGTEAFF
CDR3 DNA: TGTGCCAGTACCCGACAGGGGATAGTGGGCACTGAAGCTTTCTTT

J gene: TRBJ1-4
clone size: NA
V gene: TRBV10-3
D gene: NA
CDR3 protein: CAISEGQRVGANEKLFF
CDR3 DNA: TGTGCCATCAGTGAAGGTCAGCGGGTAGGAGCTAATGAAAAACTGTTTTTT

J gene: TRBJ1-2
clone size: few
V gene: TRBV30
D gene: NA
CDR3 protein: CAWGQGYGYTF
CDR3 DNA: TGTGCCTGGGGGCAGGGATATGGCTACACCTTC

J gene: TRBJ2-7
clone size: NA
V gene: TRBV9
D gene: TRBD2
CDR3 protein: CASSLIAGGPHEQYF
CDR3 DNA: TGTGCCAGCAGCCTAATAGCGGGGGGGCCCCACGAGCAGTACTTC

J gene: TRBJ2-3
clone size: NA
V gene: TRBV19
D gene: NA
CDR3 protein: CASSLGDTDTQYF
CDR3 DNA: TGTGCCAGTAGCCTCGGGGACACAGATACGCAGTATTTT

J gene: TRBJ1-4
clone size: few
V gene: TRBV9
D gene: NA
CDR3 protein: CASSGGGVNEKLFF
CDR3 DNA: TGTGCCAGCAGCGGCGGCGGGGTTAATGAAAAACTGTTTTTT

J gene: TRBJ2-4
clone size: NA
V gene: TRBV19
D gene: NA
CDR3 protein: CASSIEDRPDLAKNIQYF
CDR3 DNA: TGTGCCAGTAGTATAGAAGACAGGCCAGACCTAGCCAAAAACATTCAGTACTTC

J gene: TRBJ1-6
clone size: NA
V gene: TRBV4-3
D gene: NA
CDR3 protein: CASSQDRQGLSSPLHF
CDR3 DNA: TGCGCCAGCAGCCAAGATCGGCAGGGTTTGAGCTCACCCCTCCACTTT

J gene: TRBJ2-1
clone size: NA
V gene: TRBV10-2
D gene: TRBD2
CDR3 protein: CASQSSGGNDEQFF
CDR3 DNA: TGCGCCAGCCAAAGTTCGGGAGGGAACGATGAGCAGTTCTTC

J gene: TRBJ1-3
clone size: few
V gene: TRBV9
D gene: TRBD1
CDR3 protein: CASSVVDRGGGNTIYF
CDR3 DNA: TGTGCCAGCAGCGTAGTGGACAGGGGGGGAGGAAACACCATATATTTT

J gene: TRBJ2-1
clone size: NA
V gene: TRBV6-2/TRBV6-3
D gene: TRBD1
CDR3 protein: CASSSTGGPYNEQFF
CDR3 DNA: TGTGCCAGCAGTTCGACAGGGGGGCCTTACAATGAGCAGTTCTTC

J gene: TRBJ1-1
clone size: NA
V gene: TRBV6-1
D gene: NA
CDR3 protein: CASSEWIANTEAFF
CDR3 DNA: TGTGCCAGCAGTGAATGGATAGCGAACACTGAAGCTTTCTTT

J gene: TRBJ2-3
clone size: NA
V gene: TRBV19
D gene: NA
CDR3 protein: CASSIPGGRGKRDTQYF
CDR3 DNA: TGTGCCAGTAGTATTCCGGGGGGCCGAGGGAAAAGGGATACGCAGTATTTT

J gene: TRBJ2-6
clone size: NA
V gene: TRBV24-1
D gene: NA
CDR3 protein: CATSDSSTSPGANVLTF
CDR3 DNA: TGTGCCACCAGTGATTCTAGCACTTCTCCTGGGGCCAACGTCCTGACTTTC

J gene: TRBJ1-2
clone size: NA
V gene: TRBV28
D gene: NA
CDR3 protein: CASSLNRASYTF
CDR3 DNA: TGTGCCAGCAGCCTCAACAGGGCGAGCTACACCTTC

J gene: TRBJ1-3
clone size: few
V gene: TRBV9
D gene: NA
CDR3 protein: CASSPRGLGRPLYSGNTIYF
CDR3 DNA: TGTGCCAGCAGCCCAAGAGGGTTGGGCAGACCCCTTTACTCTGGAAACACCATATATTTT

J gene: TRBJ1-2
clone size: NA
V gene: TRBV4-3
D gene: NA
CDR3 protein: CASSQASGGVGGYTF
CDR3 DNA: TGCGCCAGCAGCCAAGCATCCGGGGGTGTTGGTGGCTACACCTTC

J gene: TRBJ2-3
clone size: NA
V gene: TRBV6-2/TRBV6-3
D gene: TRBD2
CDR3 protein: CASSWTSGRVYF
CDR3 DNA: TGTGCCAGCAGCTGGACTAGCGGCCGGGTGTATTTT